This T cell receptor beta chain is drawn from a study of identical twins. TCRdb independently ran MiXCR on the 5' RACE reads; one entry per CDR3 protein. Of roughly 720,000 distinct CDR3 sequences in the sample, roughly 20% were seen once. For this clonotype: Its specificity is not known.

Study-wide results and caveats: There were fewer insertions in abundant cord blood beta clonotypes, but memory repertoires showed no such pattern.

Separately, the same data were catalogued under a study of T cells expressing NK-cell markers. From that study: In a few donors, dominant clonotypes made up about 28.3-65% of CD3+CD56-NKG2C+ cells.

Sequencing used PBMCs. The TCR originated in a woman younger than 30 in good health.

This CDR3 reads CASSFNADSTDTQYF. The DNA for the CDR3 is TGTGCCAGCAGCTTTAATGCGGATAGCACAGATACGCAGTATTTT. The chain is built from TRBV13 and TRBJ2-3; D unresolved. The V gene lost 3 bases and the J gene lost 0 bases, with 10 bases spanning the gap. Germline V gene data show CDR1 as PRHDT and CDR2 as FYEKMQ (reference sequence). This CDR3 region has 15 residues.